These T cell receptor beta chains were read from a single sample in a study of early T cells in non-severe SARS-CoV-2 infection. TCRdb independently ran MiXCR on the 5' RACE reads; one entry per CDR3 protein. The sample has about 56,000 distinct CDR3 sequences, about 10% seen once. The sequenced sample was whole blood. Receptors were obtained from an adult who was a healthcare worker with PCR-confirmed SARS-CoV-2 infection or an uninfected control (not recorded which). The CDR3 runs from the conserved cysteine through the conserved F or W. Fields, in order: V gene, CDR3 protein.

TRBV3-1,CASSQRSTDTQYF
TRBV7-3,CASSSPGRTASSGANVLTF
TRBV7-9,CASSRPGTGGVNEQFF
TRBV15,CATSRDGGPGNTIYF
TRBV7-2,CASSLVGTGTQYF
TRBV3-1,CASSQPGRSSTGELFF
TRBV4-2,CASSQVEGRGTYEQYF
TRBV25-1,CASSEWNSLKKLFF
TRBV18,CASSPSSAQETQYF
TRBV27,CASSFLDLIREQYF
TRBV7-8,CASSLAMAAFSGANVLTF
TRBV28,CATDSYTGELFF
TRBV10-3,CAISRRDTDTQYF
TRBV7-2,CASSFGTGGNTIYF
TRBV6-6,CASSYRLAGYNEQFF
TRBV12-5,CASGQGADTQYF
TRBV10-3,CAIEAGGVFDEQFF
TRBV5-1,CASSLEGPPYEQYF
TRBV10-3,CAISAYNEQFF
TRBV6-5,CASSLLSGRLYEQYF
TRBV11-2,CASSLDRGADNSPLHF
TRBV7-3,CASSALRREDEQYF
TRBV2,CASRTSGASYEQYF
TRBV7-2,CASSSTSGGRDTQYF
TRBV20-1,CSAPTVGYTF
TRBV11-2,CASSQIPLREQYF
TRBV29-1,CSVGVAAQETQYF
TRBV19,CASSATGSAEAFF
TRBV7-2,CASSREGEGLGDTQYF
TRBV20-1,CSAGTSGFTDTQYF
TRBV27,CASSLGAGMSSYEQYF
TRBV6-5,CASSYGSVAGINEQFF
TRBV2,CASREWDRVYDSPLHF
TRBV20-1,CSARDRIRAGSDGYTF
TRBV4-3,CASSQSGIGMNTEAFF
TRBV20-1,CSLASRYVPGELFF
TRBV20-1,CSAIFWGTEAFF
TRBV29-1,CSVGTEAEAFF
TRBV7-2,CASTMVAGQGNYEQYF
TRBV6-2/TRBV6-3,CASTDRINTEAFF
TRBV12-3/TRBV12-4,CASTWGSYEQYF
TRBV3-1,CASSQRLRPDTQYF